The sequence of this T cell receptor (beta chain) was determined in a study of OX40 agonist ivuxolimab in advanced cancers. Study details: Patients with hepatocellular carcinoma, melanoma, renal cell or head and neck cancer made up the dose-escalation patients. Enrollees could have had prior anti-PD-1, anti-PD-L1 or anti-CTLA-4 therapy, which roughly 40% had received.

This clone was counted a single time. The antigen is not known. The V gene lost 3 bases and the J gene lost 8 bases, with 7 bases spanning the gap. CDR3 size: 12 residues. Germline CDR1 reads SGHVS; CDR2 reads FNYEAQ. The repertoire was sequenced with immunoSEQ multiplex PCR; TCRdb's copy has only in-frame clones and lacks some. This sample yields more than 30,000 clones, of which more than 70% are seen a single time; around a tenth belongs to the top ten. Drawing of blood for sampling happened at baseline, at cycle 4 day 1, and at cycle 7 day 1. General observations from the study: At 0.1 to 3.0 mg/kg and by week 6, CD4+ and CD8+ T cells in the blood had expanded clonally.

The sequence derives from an adult with an advanced solid tumor such as melanoma, head and neck, liver or kidney cancer. J is TRBJ2-2 and V is TRBV7-6; no clear D gene. Sequenced material: CD4+ or CD8+ T cells sorted from blood, taken in a trial of the OX40 agonist ivuxolimab. As DNA, the CDR3 is TGTGCCAGCAGCTTGCACGGAGGGGAGCTGTTTTTT. It yields the protein CASSLHGGELFF.